This entry lists 14 T cell receptor beta chains sequenced from one sample in a study of neurological immune-mediated disorders. TCRdb called the 5' RACE reads again in MiXCR, with one record for every CDR3 protein. The data hold more than 40,000 distinct CDR3 sequences, with around 3.3% observed a single time. The sample taken for sequencing was PBMCs. The receptors come from a woman aged 45-59 years with multiple sclerosis.

This clonotype occurred many times. The chain links TRBV12-3 or TRBV12-4 to TRBJ1-3, with a tentative D call TRBD1 (6 bases). CDR3 length: 19 residues. Trimming stripped 6 bases from V and 0 bases from J, with 24 bases between. This CDR3 is CASSTILEYRASSGNTIYF. Here the CDR3 DNA reads TGTGCCAGCAGCACGATACTCGAATACAGGGCCAGCTCTGGAAACACCATATATTTT.

This clonotype has a count of ten or more. The chain has TRBV20-1 and TRBJ2-1; 12 positions match TRBD2. CDR3 length: 16 amino acids. CDR1 and CDR2 from the germline V gene are DFQATT and SNEGSKA (reference sequence). With V trimmed by 2 bases and J by 5 bases, 7 bases remained unmatched. For the CDR3, the DNA is TGCAGTGCTAGATCCCTAGCGGGGGGGCGGAACAATGAGCAGTTCTTC. Translating gives CSARSLAGGRNNEQFF.

This clonotype came up many times. This chain joins TRBV7-7 and TRBJ1-1; D is possibly TRBD1 (5 bases). The CDR3 runs to 13 residues. The germline V gene has CDR1 SSHAT and CDR2 FNYEAQ (reference sequence). V was clipped by 5 bases and J by 1 base, with 8 bases between them. The CDR3 DNA follows: TGTGCCAGCAGCAAACAGGAGAACACTGAAGCTTTCTTT. The encoded protein is CASSKQENTEAFF. Full variable domain (rest looked up from reference TRBV7-7 and TRBJ1-1): GAGVSQSPRYKVTKRGQDVTLRCDPISSHATLYWYQQALGQGPEFLTYFNYEAQPDKSGLPSDRFSAERPEGSISTLTIQRTEQRDSAMYRCASSKQENTEAFFGQGTRLTVV.

This clonotype was counted a few times. The chain uses TRBV10-1 and TRBJ2-5, with 10 positions matching TRBD2. The germline V gene encodes CDR1 WNHNN and CDR2 SYGVQD (reference sequence). V gave up 4 bases and J gave up 4 bases; unmatched junction bases: 6. The CDR3 length is 15 residues. This CDR3 is CASSARTSGPETQYF. The CDR3 nucleotides read TGCGCCAGCAGTGCCAGGACTAGCGGACCAGAGACCCAGTACTTC.

This clonotype occurred many times. The rearrangement uses TRBV20-1 and TRBJ2-7; 7 nucleotides agree with TRBD2. The CDR3 is made up of 13 amino acids. Losses at the gene ends were 0 bases for V and 6 bases for J; bases not matched to a gene: 5. Per the germline V gene, CDR1 is DFQATT and CDR2 is SNEGSKA (reference sequence). The CDR3 here is CSARDRGVLEQYF. The CDR3 DNA reads as TGCAGTGCTAGAGATCGGGGGGTGCTCGAGCAGTACTTC.

This clonotype was observed many times. The chain links TRBV5-4 to TRBJ1-2; TRBD1 matches at 9 bases. This CDR3 contains 15 residues. V gave up 1 base and J gave up 8 bases; unmatched junction bases: 9. Germline CDR1 and CDR2: SGHNT and YYREEE (reference sequence). The CDR3, as DNA: TGTGCCAGCAGCTTGACACAGGGGGCTCGTGGCGGCTACACCTTC. This gives the protein CASSLTQGARGGYTF. The full variable domain, its missing parts supplied by reference TRBV5-4 and TRBJ1-2, is ETGVTQSPTHLIKTRGQQVTLRCSSQSGHNTVSWYQQALGQGPQFIFQYYREEENGRGNFPPRFSGLQFPNYSSELNVNALELDDSALYLCASSLTQGARGGYTFGSGTRLTVV.

This clonotype was detected ten times or more. The chain recombines TRBV6-6 with TRBJ2-5; TRBD1 matches 10 bases. This CDR3 is 15 amino acids long. V dropped 6 bases and J dropped 3; count of bases not matched to a gene: 7. Germline V gene sequence: CDR1 MNHNY, CDR2 SVGAGI (reference sequence). CDR3 loop: CASSEPGQGKETQYF. The CDR3 coding sequence is TGTGCCAGCAGCGAACCGGGACAGGGGAAAGAGACCCAGTACTTC.

This clonotype was seen many times. V usage is TRBV9 and J usage is TRBJ1-1; TRBD1 matches at 7 bases. CDR3 size: 12 residues. CDR1 is SGDLS and CDR2 is YYNGEE in the germline V gene. Germline trimming cut 5 bases from V and 9 bases from J; bases unmatched to any gene: 7. In DNA form, the CDR3 reads TGTGCCAGCAGGCAGGGGGAGGGGAAAGCTTTCTTT. Translating it yields CASRQGEGKAFF.

This clonotype appeared many times. CDR3 DNA sequence: TGTGCCAGCAGCTTTGCAGGTCAGGGGCGGAACACTGAAGCTTTCTTT. Its protein product is CASSFAGQGRNTEAFF. The gene calls are TRBV7-3 and TRBJ1-1; the D gene is possibly TRBD1 (6 bases). Trimming took 3 bases from V and 1 from J, leaving 15 bases between them. CDR3 size: 16 residues. CDR1 is SGHTA and CDR2 is FQGTGA in the germline V gene. The complete variable domain, with remaining parts taken from reference TRBV7-3 and TRBJ1-1, reads GAGVSQTPSNKVTEKGKYVELRCDPISGHTALYWYRQSLGQGPEFLIYFQGTGAADDSGLPNDRFFAVRPEGSVSTLKIQRTERGDSAVYLCASSFAGQGRNTEAFFGQGTRLTVV.

This clonotype was detected ten times or more. The chain carries TRBV6-6 and TRBJ2-1; TRBD2 aligns across 7 bases. Trimming cost V 2 bases and J 4 bases; bases outside gene matches: 8. CDR1 and CDR2 (germline): MNHNY, SVGAGI (reference sequence). This CDR3 spans 16 amino acids. The CDR3: CASSYGGAGEYNEQFF. CDR3 sequence (DNA): TGTGCCAGCAGTTACGGAGGGGCGGGAGAGTACAATGAGCAGTTCTTC.

This clonotype was detected ten times or more. Here the CDR3 DNA reads TGTGCCAGCAGCTCCCCTAGTCTTGCGGACCCATACGAGCAGTACTTC. This translates into CASSSPSLADPYEQYF. V gene TRBV7-9 combines with J gene TRBJ2-7; D not resolved. The CDR3 contains 16 residues. Germline V gene lookup returns CDR1 SEHNR and CDR2 FQNEAQ (reference sequence). Trimming removed 4 bases at V and 4 bases at J, with 20 bases between.

This clonotype has at least ten counts. The rearrangement joins TRBV20-1 to TRBJ1-6; perhaps TRBD1 as D (5 bases). Deletions cut 0 bases from V and 5 bases from J, with 5 bases between. The germline V gene has CDR1 DFQATT and CDR2 SNEGSKA (reference sequence). The CDR3 consists of 13 residues. Here the CDR3 reads CSAREGDNSPLHF. CDR3 nucleotide sequence: TGCAGTGCTAGAGAAGGGGATAATTCACCCCTCCACTTT.

The J gene is TRBJ2-1, the V gene TRBV18; unclear D gene. Germline values: CDR1 KGHSH, CDR2 LQKENI. The V end lost 3 bases, the J end lost 0 bases, and 6 bases lay between the germline ends. This CDR3 is built from 14 residues. CDR3 amino acids: CASSPAVSYNEQFF. In DNA, the CDR3 is TGTGCCAGCTCACCGGCGGTCTCCTACAATGAGCAGTTCTTC.

This clonotype has at least ten counts. This chain links TRBV20-1 with TRBJ2-5; 14 bases are a match to TRBD2. Germline trimming cut 5 bases from V and 7 bases from J; bases unmatched to any gene: 21. Germline V lookup: CDR1 DFQATT, CDR2 SNEGSKA (reference sequence). The CDR3 contains 19 residues. The CDR3 loop reads CSAPSTNAGTSGSFWTQYF. CDR3 DNA: TGCAGTGCTCCTTCCACTAATGCCGGGACTAGCGGGAGTTTTTGGACCCAGTACTTC.